This TCR beta chain appears in the sequencing data of a study of human T cells and chemical hapten exposure. Indicated time point: patch test 2, 6 weeks after DPC sensitization. Treatment in this sample: therapeutic diphenylcyclopropenone sensitization with weekly scalp DPC. Using its own MiXCR run on the RACE reads, TCRdb lists one record per CDR3 protein. The sample records about 54,000 distinct CDR3 sequences, 8.5% to 10% being singletons. This clonotype was recorded at least ten times. Germline V gene sequence: CDR1 SEHNR, CDR2 FQNEAQ (reference sequence). This CDR3 is built from 13 residues. V lost 5 bases, J lost 5 bases, and 10 bases lay in between.

The clonotype originates from a woman aged 45-65 years with alopecia areata. Some clones in this sample may be carry-over from other donors' samples. The material sequenced was whole blood, taken in connection with sensitization to the hapten diphenylcyclopropenone (DPC). The V gene is TRBV7-9, the J gene TRBJ1-5; D is ambiguous. The CDR3: CASSPDGYQPQHF. The CDR3 DNA is TGTGCCAGCAGCCCTGACGGCTATCAGCCCCAGCATTTT.